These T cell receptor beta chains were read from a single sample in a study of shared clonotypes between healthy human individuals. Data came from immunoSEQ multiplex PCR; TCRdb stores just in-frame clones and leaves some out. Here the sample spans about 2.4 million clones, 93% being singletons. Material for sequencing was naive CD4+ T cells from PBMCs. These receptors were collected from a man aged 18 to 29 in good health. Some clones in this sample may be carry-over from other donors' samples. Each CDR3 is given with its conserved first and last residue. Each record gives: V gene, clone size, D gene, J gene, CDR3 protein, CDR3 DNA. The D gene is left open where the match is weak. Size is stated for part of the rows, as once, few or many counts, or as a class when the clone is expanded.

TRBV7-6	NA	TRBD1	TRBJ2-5	CASSVGPRDRETQYF	TGTGCCAGCAGCGTCGGGCCACGGGACAGGGAGACCCAGTACTTC
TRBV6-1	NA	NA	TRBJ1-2	CASSVGGLVNYGYTF	TGTGCCAGCAGTGTGGGAGGGTTAGTCAACTATGGCTACACCTTC
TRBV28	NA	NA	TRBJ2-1	CASSPKRQSYNEQFF	TGTGCCAGCAGCCCAAAGCGCCAATCATACAATGAGCAGTTCTTC
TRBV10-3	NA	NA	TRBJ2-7	CAISETPYEQYF	TGTGCCATCAGTGAGACACCCTACGAGCAGTACTTC
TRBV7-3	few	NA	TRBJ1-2	CASSSLEGSYGYTF	TGTGCCAGCAGCTCCCTAGAGGGCAGCTATGGCTACACCTTC
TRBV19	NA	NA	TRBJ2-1	CASSIRRSYNEQFF	TGTGCCAGTAGTATAAGGCGGTCCTACAATGAGCAGTTCTTC
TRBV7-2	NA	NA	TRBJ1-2	CASSLRTRTNYGYTF	TGTGCCAGCAGCCTCAGGACCAGAACGAACTATGGCTACACCTTC
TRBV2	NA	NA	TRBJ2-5	CASSDSYTRAQETQYF	TGTGCCAGCAGTGACTCCTATACGAGGGCCCAAGAGACCCAGTACTTC
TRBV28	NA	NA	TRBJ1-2	CASSFSGDDYGYTF	TGTGCCAGCAGTTTTTCAGGGGATGACTATGGCTACACCTTC
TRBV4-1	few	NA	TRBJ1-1	CASSQELGGNTEAFF	TGCGCCAGCAGCCAAGAGTTGGGGGGCAACACTGAAGCTTTCTTT
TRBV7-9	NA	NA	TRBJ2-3	CASSLGRYTDTQYF	TGTGCCAGCAGCTTAGGGAGGTACACAGATACGCAGTATTTT
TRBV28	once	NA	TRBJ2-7	CASSLQGSGSYEQYF	TGTGCCAGCAGTCTCCAGGGAAGTGGCTCCTACGAGCAGTACTTC
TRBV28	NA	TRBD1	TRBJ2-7	CASSNSGQYYEQYF	TGTGCCAGCAGTAACTCGGGACAGTACTACGAGCAGTACTTC
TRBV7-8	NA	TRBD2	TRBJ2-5	CASSISGLGETQYF	TGTGCCAGCTCCATTAGCGGGTTGGGAGAGACCCAGTACTTC
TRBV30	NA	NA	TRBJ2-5	CAWDQGETQYF	TGTGCCTGGGACCAGGGAGAGACCCAGTACTTC
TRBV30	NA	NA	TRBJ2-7	CAWKAGVYSYEQYF	TGTGCCTGGAAAGCAGGGGTATACTCCTACGAGCAGTACTTC
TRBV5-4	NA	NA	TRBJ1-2	CASSGGGFVYGYTF	TGTGCCAGCAGCGGGGGGGGCTTTGTCTATGGCTACACCTTC
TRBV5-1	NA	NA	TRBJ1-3	CASATTGSSGNTIYF	TGCGCCAGCGCAACTACAGGAAGCTCTGGAAACACCATATATTTT
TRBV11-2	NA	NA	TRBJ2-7	CASSPLSQGSYEQYF	TGTGCCAGCAGCCCACTGTCCCAGGGCTCCTACGAGCAGTACTTC
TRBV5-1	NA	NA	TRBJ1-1	CASSPAGLGAFF	TGCGCCAGCAGCCCTGCAGGGCTTGGGGCTTTCTTT
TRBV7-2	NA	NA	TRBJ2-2	CASSLLGFYTGELFF	TGTGCCAGCAGCTTATTAGGGTTCTACACCGGGGAGCTGTTTTTT
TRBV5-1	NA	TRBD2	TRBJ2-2	CASSFLAGASGELFF	TGCGCCAGCAGCTTTCTAGCGGGAGCTTCCGGGGAGCTGTTTTTT
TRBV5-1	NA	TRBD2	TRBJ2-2	CASSPRTSVSGELFF	TGCGCCAGCAGCCCTAGGACTAGCGTTTCCGGGGAGCTGTTTTTT
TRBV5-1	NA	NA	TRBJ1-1	CASSEMDGSEAFF	TGCGCCAGCAGCGAAATGGACGGATCTGAAGCTTTCTTT
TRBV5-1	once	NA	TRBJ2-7	CASAPGRNSYEQYF	TGCGCCAGCGCCCCCGGGCGCAACTCCTACGAGCAGTACTTC
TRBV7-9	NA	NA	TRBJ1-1	CASSLQGEAFF	TGTGCCAGCAGCTTACAAGGTGAAGCTTTCTTT
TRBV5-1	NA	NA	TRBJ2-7	CASSDPGAGSYEQYF	TGCGCCAGCAGCGATCCCGGGGCAGGATCCTACGAGCAGTACTTC
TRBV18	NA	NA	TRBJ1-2	CASSGPLGNGYTF	TGTGCCAGTTCAGGGCCCCTCGGCAATGGCTACACCTTC
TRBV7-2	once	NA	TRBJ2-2	CASSWREGNTGELFF	TGTGCCAGCAGCTGGAGAGAAGGGAACACCGGGGAGCTGTTTTTT
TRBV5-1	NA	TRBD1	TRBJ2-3	CASSQQGASPDTQYF	TGCGCCAGCAGCCAACAGGGGGCCTCCCCAGATACGCAGTATTTT
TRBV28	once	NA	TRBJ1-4	CASSTLHWNEKLFF	TGTGCCAGCAGCACCTTGCACTGGAATGAAAAACTGTTTTTT
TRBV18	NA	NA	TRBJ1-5	CASSPLGGSNQPQHF	TGTGCCAGCTCACCACTAGGGGGGAGCAATCAGCCCCAGCATTTT
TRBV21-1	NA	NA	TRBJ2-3	CARRTGAYTDTQYF	TGTGCCAGGAGGACAGGGGCTTACACAGATACGCAGTATTTT
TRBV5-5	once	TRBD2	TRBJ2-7	CASGISGSLSYEQYF	TGTGCCAGCGGAATTAGCGGGAGTCTCTCCTACGAGCAGTACTTC
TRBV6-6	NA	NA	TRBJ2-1	CASTTRNEQFF	TGTGCCAGCACGACTAGGAATGAGCAGTTCTTC
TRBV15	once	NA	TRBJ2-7	CATSREGPGYEQYF	TGTGCCACCAGCAGAGAAGGGCCTGGCTACGAGCAGTACTTC
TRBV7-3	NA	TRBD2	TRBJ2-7	CASSLRLAGVGEQYF	TGTGCCAGCAGCTTAAGACTAGCGGGAGTAGGAGAGCAGTACTTC
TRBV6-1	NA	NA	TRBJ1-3	CASCGRAFGNTIYF	TGTGCCTCTTGTGGTAGGGCGTTCGGAAACACCATATATTTT
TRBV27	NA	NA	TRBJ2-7	CASSLSRQGSYEQYF	TGTGCCAGCAGTTTATCAAGGCAGGGTTCCTACGAGCAGTACTTC
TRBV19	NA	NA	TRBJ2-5	CASSPEGLGETQYF	TGTGCCAGTAGTCCCGAGGGACTCGGAGAGACCCAGTACTTC
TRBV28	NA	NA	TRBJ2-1	CASSPSGFHLRNEQFF	TGTGCCAGCAGTCCCTCCGGATTCCATTTGAGGAATGAGCAGTTCTTC
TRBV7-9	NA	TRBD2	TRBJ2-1	CASSLVLAGGYNEQFF	TGTGCCAGCAGCTTAGTCCTAGCGGGAGGGTACAATGAGCAGTTCTTC
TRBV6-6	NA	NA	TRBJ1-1	CASSYGNLNTEAFF	TGTGCCAGCAGTTACGGAAATCTGAACACTGAAGCTTTCTTT
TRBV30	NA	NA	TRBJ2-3	CAWNDRFPSTDTQYF	TGTGCCTGGAATGACAGGTTCCCTAGCACAGATACGCAGTATTTT
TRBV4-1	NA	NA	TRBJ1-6	CASSQINSPLHF	TGCGCCAGCAGCCAAATTAATTCACCCCTCCACTTT
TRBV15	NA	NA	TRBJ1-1	CATSRGGGLNTEAFF	TGTGCCACCAGCAGAGGAGGAGGCCTGAACACTGAAGCTTTCTTT
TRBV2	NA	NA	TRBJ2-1	CASSQHYNEQFF	TGTGCCAGCAGTCAACACTACAATGAGCAGTTCTTC
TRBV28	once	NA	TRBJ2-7	CASVFSGAVPTYEQYF	TGTGCCAGCGTATTTAGCGGTGCTGTTCCAACCTACGAGCAGTACTTC